A single sample gave rise to the 16 T cell receptor beta chains below, sequenced in a study of blood T cell repertoires in COVID-19. Produced via immunoSEQ multiplex PCR; TCRdb's table is partial and in-frame only. The data contain 150,000 or so clones, around 84% of them singletons. The specimen was peripheral blood. Every receptor here comes from a middle-aged man with active or convalescent COVID-19.

A single count supports this clone. The chain links TRBV30 to TRBJ2-1, with 10 bases fitting TRBD2. J was trimmed by 5 bases and V by 2 bases; bases with no gene match: 6. Germline CDR1 and CDR2: GTSNPN and SVGIG (reference sequence). CDR3 length: 15 residues. The CDR3 DNA sequence: TGTGCCTGGAGTAAGGGACTAGCGCTTCACAATGAGCAGTTCTTC. Protein sequence: CAWSKGLALHNEQFF.

V and J are TRBV4-3 and TRBJ2-7; possible D gene TRBD2, 7 bases. This CDR3 contains 19 residues. In germline, CDR1 is LGHNA, CDR2 YSLEER. V gave up 3 bases and J gave up 2 bases, with 26 bases separating them. The CDR3 is CASSHSTHGGSGGAYEQYF. For the CDR3, the DNA is TGCGCCAGCAGCCATTCCACTCACGGGGGGTCCGGGGGCGCCTACGAGCAGTACTTC.

CDR3 nucleotides: TGCGCCAGCAGCTTGTCTACGAGCACAGATACGCAGTATTTT. This gives the protein CASSLSTSTDTQYF. The V and J genes are TRBV5-1 and TRBJ2-3; no clear D. V lost 1 base to trimming and J lost 0 bases, with 6 bases between them. The CDR3 runs to 14 residues. Germline-derived CDR1 and CDR2 are SGHRS and YFSETQ.

The gene calls are TRBV7-2 and TRBJ1-5; D gene ambiguous. The V end lost 2 bases, the J end lost 2 bases, and 10 bases lay between the germline ends. Germline V gene lookup returns CDR1 SGHTA and CDR2 FQGNSA. The CDR3 loop spans 15 amino acids. CDR3 loop: CASSLKRDGNQPQHF. DNA for the CDR3: TGTGCCAGCAGCTTAAAGAGGGATGGCAATCAGCCCCAGCATTTT.

The V call is TRBV19, the J call TRBJ2-2, with D unresolved. The CDR3 has 14 amino acids. The germline V gene has CDR1 LNHDA and CDR2 SQIVND (reference sequence). Trimming pared 5 bases from V and 6 bases from J, leaving 13 bases between. CDR3 amino acids: CASSSGSRSGELFF. The CDR3 DNA sequence: TGTGCCAGTAGTTCCGGGTCGAGGTCCGGGGAGCTGTTTTTT.

V and J are TRBV7-2 and TRBJ2-7; the D gene is possibly TRBD1 (5 bases). Trimming removed 2 bases at V and 1 base at J, with 9 bases between. Germline CDR1 is SGHTA and CDR2 is FQGNSA. CDR3 length equals 14 residues. CDR3 in DNA: TGTGCCAGCAGCTTAAGGGCAGGGTCCTACGAGCAGTACTTC. This codes for CASSLRAGSYEQYF. Full variable domain (remainder filled in from reference TRBV7-2 and TRBJ2-7): GAGVSQSPSNKVTEKGKDVELRCDPISGHTALYWYRQSLGQGLEFLIYFQGNSAPDKSGLPSDRFSAERTGGSVSTLTIQRTQQEDSAVYLCASSLRAGSYEQYFGPGTRLTVT.

The V call is TRBV10-3, the J call TRBJ2-2; D perhaps matches TRBD1 (6 bases). CDR3 length: 16 amino acids. Trimming shortened V by 3 bases and J by 0 bases, and 11 bases separated the two germline ends. CDR1 and CDR2 from the germline V gene are ENHRY and SYGVKD. Here the CDR3 DNA reads TGTGCCATCAGTGATTGGGGGCAGTCGAACACCGGGGAGCTGTTTTTT. Its protein product is CAISDWGQSNTGELFF.

This chain joins TRBV3-1 (or the pseudogene TRBV3-2) and TRBJ1-5, with D uncertain. Between the trimmed V and J ends, which lost 1 base and 5 bases, there was a span of 12 bases. Germline V gene lookup returns CDR1 LGHDT and CDR2 YNNKEL (reference sequence). The CDR3 spans 15 residues. The CDR3 DNA reads as TGTGCCAGCAGCCAAGCTGGTACTCATCATCAGCCCCAGCATTTT. Translated, it gives CASSQAGTHHQPQHF.

The chain has TRBV7-8 and TRBJ2-2; a possible D gene is TRBD2 (6 bases). The CDR3 sequence is 16 residues long. The germline V gene encodes CDR1 SGHVS and CDR2 FQNEAQ. V was pared by 0 bases and J by 4 bases, with 12 bases between. CDR3 DNA: TGTGCCAGCAGCTTAGCGCGGGGTAGGGGCACCGGGGAGCTGTTTTTT. Translation: CASSLARGRGTGELFF.

CDR3 nucleotides: TGTGCCAGCAGTCCTCGGGACAGGAGATGGACAGATACGCAGTATTTT. As protein: CASSPRDRRWTDTQYF. The gene calls are TRBV27 and TRBJ2-3; 8 nucleotides match TRBD1. J lost 3 bases, V lost 5 bases, and 10 bases had no gene match. The V gene's germline CDR1 is MNHEY and CDR2 SMNVEV (reference sequence). This CDR3 has 16 residues.

The rearrangement links TRBV5-5 to TRBJ1-2, with 7 bases aligning to TRBD1. The CDR3 consists of 15 residues. The V segment lost 4 bases and the J segment 8 bases; nucleotides outside the gene matches: 14. Germline CDR1 is SGHKS and CDR2 is YYEKEE (reference sequence). DNA for the CDR3: TGTGCCAGCAGCCTTGAGCTGGACAGGCTGCGGGGCTACACCTTC. It specifies CASSLELDRLRGYTF. Full variable domain (outside the CDR3, taken from reference TRBV5-5 and TRBJ1-2): DAGVTQSPTHLIKTRGQQVTLRCSPISGHKSVSWYQQVLGQGPQFIFQYYEKEERGRGNFPDRFSARQFPNYSSELNVNALLLGDSALYLCASSLELDRLRGYTFGSGTRLTVV.

The V call is TRBV28, the J call TRBJ2-7, with D maybe TRBD1 (6 bases). This CDR3 is built from 15 residues. V shed 5 bases and J shed 0 bases, with 14 bases lying between them. CDR1 is MDHEN and CDR2 is SYDVKM in the germline V gene. The CDR3 sequence is CASSPPGHDSYEQYF. The CDR3 DNA is TGTGCCAGCAGTCCCCCGGGACACGACTCCTACGAGCAGTACTTC.

This clone was detected a few times. J is TRBJ2-1 and V is TRBV6-5; D is possibly TRBD1 (5 bases). Germline-derived CDR1 and CDR2 are MNHEY and SVGAGI. CDR3 length equals 15 residues. V shed 5 bases and J shed 4 bases, with 15 bases lying between them. CDR3 sequence reads: CASSLRDSWYNEQFF. CDR3 bases: TGTGCCAGCAGTCTCAGGGATAGCTGGTACAATGAGCAGTTCTTC.

The chain has TRBV18 and TRBJ2-7; TRBD2 agrees at 10 bases. Germline V lookup: CDR1 KGHSH, CDR2 LQKENI. V shed 3 bases and J 0 bases; nucleotides not matched to a gene: 8. The CDR3 runs to 17 residues. The CDR3 region is CASSPKTSGALSYEQYF. For the CDR3, the DNA is TGTGCCAGCTCACCTAAAACTAGCGGGGCCCTCTCCTACGAGCAGTACTTC.

The V call is TRBV6-2 or TRBV6-3, the J call TRBJ1-5; 9 bases are a match to TRBD1. This CDR3 region has 16 residues. Germline V gene sequence: CDR1 MNHEY, CDR2 SVGEGT. With V trimmed by 2 bases and J by 4 bases, 6 bases remained unmatched. The CDR3 DNA is TGTGCCAGCAGTTACGACGCCGGGACAGGGAATCAGCCCCAGCATTTT. The encoded protein is CASSYDAGTGNQPQHF.

This clone has just one count. The chain has TRBV19 and TRBJ2-2; TRBD2 agrees at 14 bases. The ends lost 6 bases at V and 3 bases at J; junction bases unmatched: 9. Per germline, CDR1 LNHDA and CDR2 SQIVND (reference sequence). The CDR3 consists of 18 residues. The CDR3 DNA sequence: TGTGCCAGTAGGACCGGGACTAGCGGGAGAGGTTACACCGGGGAGCTGTTTTTT. Protein sequence: CASRTGTSGRGYTGELFF.